The next 28 T cell receptor beta chains were all read from a single sample in a study of immune characteristics of hereditary and idiopathic chronic pancreatitis. The pancreas tissue came from patients undergoing total pancreatectomy with islet autotransplantation. Method: immunoSEQ multiplex PCR; TCRdb's copy keeps in-frame clones and lacks some. Seen here are some 15,000 clones, 73% observed once, and the top ten hold 14%. Sequencing input: pancreas tissue with hereditary chronic pancreatitis. Receptor source: a human donor with chronic pancreatitis.

This clone was counted a few times. This CDR3 is also generated by other DNA sequences in the sample. The J gene is TRBJ1-1, the V gene TRBV28; 7 bases agree with TRBD1. Germline CDR1 reads MDHEN; CDR2 reads SYDVKM. Trimming took 5 bases from V and 0 from J; bases not matched to a gene: 3. The CDR3 has 14 amino acids. CDR3 region: CASSRTGLNTEAFF. The DNA of the CDR3 is TGTGCCAGCAGTAGGACAGGACTGAACACTGAAGCTTTCTTT.

The rearrangement uses TRBV6-5 and TRBJ1-1; no clear D. This CDR3 has 14 residues. From germline, CDR1 is MNHEY and CDR2 SVGAGI. V lost 6 bases, J lost 1 base, and 12 bases lay in between. The CDR3 nucleotides read TGTGCCAGCAGGGACGGGCGGCGGAACACTGAAGCTTTCTTT. It is translated as CASRDGRRNTEAFF.

This chain uses TRBV2 with TRBJ1-3; D is possibly TRBD1 (6 bases). This CDR3 region has 13 residues. In germline, CDR1 is SNHLY, CDR2 FYNNEI. Trimming took off 7 bases at V and 0 bases at J, with 7 bases between the two ends. In DNA form, the CDR3 reads TGTGCCAGCAAACAGGGCTCTGGAAACACCATATATTTT. It specifies CASKQGSGNTIYF.

The chain uses TRBV5-1 and TRBJ1-4, with 9 positions matching TRBD1. Germline assignment: CDR1 SGHRS and CDR2 YFSETQ. This CDR3 has 14 residues. Unmatched junction bases numbered 0, after V lost 0 bases and J lost 6 bases. CDR3 in DNA: TGCGCCAGCAGCTTGGGACAGGGGGATGAAAAACTGTTTTTT. Its protein product is CASSLGQGDEKLFF.

This rearrangement joins TRBV6-5 to TRBJ2-7, with a possible D match to TRBD2 (6 bases). This CDR3 has 15 residues. Trimming stripped 6 bases from V and 0 bases from J, with 15 bases between. CDR1 and CDR2 from the germline V gene are MNHEY and SVGAGI. CDR3 residues: CASSPLATISYEQYF. For the CDR3, the DNA is TGTGCCAGCAGCCCACTAGCAACTATCTCCTACGAGCAGTACTTC.

The CDR3 reads CASSLEWQGYTF. DNA for the CDR3: TGTGCCAGCAGCTTAGAATGGCAGGGCTACACCTTC. The chain has TRBV7-9 and TRBJ1-2; D gene uncertain. The CDR3 length is 12 residues. The V gene's germline CDR1 is SEHNR and CDR2 FQNEAQ (reference sequence). The V gene lost 1 base and the J gene lost 8 bases, with 8 bases spanning the gap.

The chain employs TRBV6-5 and TRBJ2-1, with a tentative D call TRBD2 (5 bases). The CDR3 runs 12 residues. The ends were cut back, 6 bases at V and 5 bases at J, with 8 bases in the middle. Germline CDR1 MNHEY, CDR2 SVGAGI. Written as DNA, the CDR3 is TGTGCCAGCAGCGCCGGGAACAATGAGCAGTTCTTC. This codes for CASSAGNNEQFF.

The chain carries TRBV18 and TRBJ1-5; 9 bases match TRBD1. J was trimmed by 6 bases and V by 3 bases; bases with no gene match: 9. Germline V gene data show CDR1 as KGHSH and CDR2 as LQKENI. The CDR3 consists of 16 residues. The CDR3 sequence: CASSPPGSTGGQPQHF. For the CDR3, the DNA is TGTGCCAGCTCACCCCCCGGTTCGACAGGGGGTCAGCCCCAGCATTTT.

This clone was picked up a small number of times. The chain joins TRBV30 to TRBJ2-1; D gene ambiguous. V was clipped by 0 bases and J by 7 bases, with 16 bases between them. Germline CDR1 GTSNPN, CDR2 SVGIG (reference sequence). The CDR3 has 15 amino acids. The CDR3 region is CAWSVGSILGNEQFF. CDR3 DNA sequence: TGTGCCTGGAGTGTAGGGTCCATCCTGGGGAATGAGCAGTTCTTC. Filled out from reference TRBV30 and TRBJ2-1, the complete variable domain reads SQTIHQWPATLVQPVGSPLSLECTVEGTSNPNLYWYRQAAGRGLQLLFYSVGIGQISSEVPQNLSASRPQDRQFILSSKKLLLSDSGFYLCAWSVGSILGNEQFFGPGTRLTVL.

V and J are TRBV24-1 and TRBJ2-3; D gene uncertain. Trimming left V 5 bases short and J 4 bases short, with 3 bases between. The CDR3 is 11 amino acids. The germline CDR1 and CDR2 sequences are KGHDR and SFDVKD. Written as DNA, the CDR3 is TGTGCCACCAGTGGACCAGATACGCAGTATTTT. Its protein product is CATSGPDTQYF.

The CDR3 sequence is CSLSRDYQETQYF. The CDR3 coding sequence is TGCAGCCTCTCCCGGGACTATCAAGAGACCCAGTACTTC. The chain employs TRBV29-1 and TRBJ2-5, with TRBD2 matching 7 bases. The CDR3 extends over 13 amino acids. V lost 8 bases to trimming and J lost 2 bases; unmatched junction nucleotides: 8. Germline assignment: CDR1 SQVTM and CDR2 ANQGSEA.

This clone was detected only once. The rearrangement links TRBV7-8 to TRBJ2-2; perhaps TRBD1 as D (5 bases). Trimming cost V 1 base and J 6 bases, with 6 bases left between them. This CDR3 region has 13 residues. The germline V gene has CDR1 SGHVS and CDR2 FQNEAQ. Here the CDR3 DNA reads TGTGCCAGCAGCTTAGAGGGGCCCGGGGAGCTGTTTTTT. Translating it yields CASSLEGPGELFF.

The rearrangement links TRBV2 to TRBJ2-1; D is ambiguous. CDR1 and CDR2 (germline): SNHLY, FYNNEI. V was trimmed by 4 bases and J by 1 base, leaving 2 bases between them. This CDR3 has 12 amino acids. The CDR3 DNA reads as TGTGCCAGCAGTGGGTCCTACAATGAGCAGTTCTTC. Encoded protein: CASSGSYNEQFF. Variable domain in full (rest from reference TRBV2 and TRBJ2-1): EPEVTQTPSHQVTQMGQEVILRCVPISNHLYFYWYRQILGQKVEFLVSFYNNEISEKSEIFDDQFSVERPDGSNFTLKIRSTKLEDSAMYFCASSGSYNEQFFGPGTRLTVL.

The chain combines TRBV5-1 with TRBJ1-1; D gene unclear. CDR1 and CDR2 (germline): SGHRS, YFSETQ. This CDR3 spans 12 amino acids. V lost 7 bases and J lost 3, with 10 bases in between. The CDR3, as DNA: TGCGCCAGCCGAAGGCTTGACACTGAAGCTTTCTTT. This codes for CASRRLDTEAFF.

Within the sample, this clone is medium-sized. This chain links TRBV6-1 with TRBJ2-5; TRBD2 matches 9 bases. The CDR3 contains 15 residues. Germline V gives CDR1 MNHNS, CDR2 SASEGT. The V gene end was trimmed by 2 bases and the J gene end by 2 bases; junction bases not matched to a gene: 3. The CDR3 DNA reads TGTGCCAGCAGTGAAACTGCGGGAGGGCAAGAGACCCAGTACTTC. The encoded protein is CASSETAGGQETQYF.

The chain is built from TRBV10-3 and TRBJ2-7; no reliable D call. Germline V CDR1 and CDR2: ENHRY, SYGVKD. The CDR3 runs 16 residues. The V and J ends lost 2 bases and 0 bases respectively, with 14 bases between them. Written as DNA, the CDR3 is TGTGCCATCAGTGAGCCGGGTCGGCAGTCCTCCTACGAGCAGTACTTC. Translated, it gives CAISEPGRQSSYEQYF.

The chain has TRBV24-1 and TRBJ2-5; D is possibly TRBD1 or TRBD2 (5 bases each). Germline CDR1 and CDR2: KGHDR and SFDVKD. V shed 4 bases and J shed 3 bases, with 11 bases lying between them. This CDR3 has 14 residues. The CDR3 DNA follows: TGTGCCACCAGTGAAGCCGGGGCAAAAGAGACCCAGTACTTC. It encodes CATSEAGAKETQYF.

The table lists this clone with a count of one. This chain links TRBV28 with TRBJ1-4; TRBD1 agrees at 8 bases. CDR3 size: 14 residues. Germline assignment: CDR1 MDHEN and CDR2 SYDVKM. The V gene end was trimmed by 5 bases and the J gene end by 6 bases; junction bases not matched to a gene: 5. The CDR3 region is CASSPTGGYEKLFF. As DNA, the CDR3 is TGTGCCAGCAGTCCAACAGGGGGATATGAAAAACTGTTTTTT.

The rearrangement uses TRBV6-5 and TRBJ2-1; 7 nucleotides line up with TRBD2. The CDR3 runs 15 residues. Germline-derived CDR1 and CDR2 are MNHEY and SVGAGI. V lost 6 bases and J lost 3; bases outside the gene matches: 8. CDR3: CASSRRREGYNEQFF. The CDR3 DNA reads TGTGCCAGCAGCCGGAGGAGGGAGGGCTACAATGAGCAGTTCTTC.

This rearrangement joins TRBV30 to TRBJ2-7, with a weak D call TRBD1 (6 bases). V lost 4 bases and J lost 6, with 25 bases in between. Per germline, CDR1 GTSNPN and CDR2 SVGIG (reference sequence). This CDR3 region has 16 residues. CDR3 in DNA: TGTGCCTGGACCCCGTTTGCAGGACAGCCGGCCGGCGAGCAGTACTTC. It yields the protein CAWTPFAGQPAGEQYF. The full variable domain, completed using reference TRBV30 and TRBJ2-7, is SQTIHQWPATLVQPVGSPLSLECTVEGTSNPNLYWYRQAAGRGLQLLFYSVGIGQISSEVPQNLSASRPQDRQFILSSKKLLLSDSGFYLCAWTPFAGQPAGEQYFGPGTRLTVT.

The gene calls are TRBV23-1 and TRBJ1-4; D unresolved. TRBV23-1 is given ORF status, its function remaining uncertain. The CDR3 spans 13 residues. V lost 2 bases, J lost 10 bases, and 11 bases lay in between. CDR3 DNA sequence: TGCGCCAGCAGTCAAAAGGAGCGTGGAAAACTGTTTTTT. This translates into CASSQKERGKLFF.

This clone was seen just once. The chain carries TRBV7-2 and TRBJ2-7, with a weak D call TRBD1 (6 bases). This CDR3 is built from 15 residues. The V gene lost 4 bases and the J gene lost 2 bases, with 15 bases spanning the gap. Germline assignment: CDR1 SGHTA and CDR2 FQGNSA. Here the CDR3 reads CASSSRGRGPYEQYF. CDR3 coding DNA: TGTGCCAGCAGCTCCCGTGGCAGGGGTCCCTACGAGCAGTACTTC.

The gene calls are TRBV5-3 and TRBJ1-3; possibly TRBD1 for D (5 bases). TRBV5-3 is an open reading frame, and its role is uncertain. V was cut by 0 bases and J by 5 bases, with 9 bases left in between. The CDR3 is 14 residues long. CDR3 DNA: TGTGCCAGAAGCTTGGAACGGACAAGAAACACCATATATTTT. The encoded protein is CARSLERTRNTIYF.

This rearrangement joins TRBV12-3 or TRBV12-4 to TRBJ1-6; no clear D gene. The CDR3 covers 12 residues. V lost 1 base, J lost 9 bases, and 4 bases lay in between. The CDR3 nucleotides read TGTGCCAGCAGTTTAGAGACTTCACCCCTCCACTTT. It encodes CASSLETSPLHF.

This clone appeared once. The J gene is TRBJ1-5, the V gene TRBV20-1, with D maybe TRBD1 (6 bases). The CDR3 consists of 13 residues. Germline V gives CDR1 DFQATT, CDR2 SNEGSKA (reference sequence). The ends were cut back, 3 bases at V and 7 bases at J, with 13 bases in the middle. The chain's CDR3 is CSASPGAGQPQHF. The CDR3 bases are TGCAGTGCTAGTCCGGGGGCTGGACAGCCCCAGCATTTT.

The gene calls are TRBV6-1 and TRBJ1-5, with D tentatively TRBD1 (5 bases). V dropped 4 bases and J dropped 2 bases, with 15 bases sitting between them. This CDR3 contains 16 residues. Germline CDR1 is MNHNS and CDR2 is SASEGT. Written as DNA, the CDR3 is TGTGCCAGCAGTGCTCCCAGCACGGGGGGCAATCAGCCCCAGCATTTT. Translated: CASSAPSTGGNQPQHF.

This chain joins TRBV10-3 and TRBJ2-3; D possibly corresponds to TRBD2 (5 bases). CDR1 and CDR2 (germline): ENHRY, SYGVKD. The CDR3 is made up of 14 amino acids. With 2 bases removed from V and 7 bases from J, the gap between germline ends came to 13 bases. The CDR3 loop is CAISETRRWHTQYF. The CDR3 DNA reads as TGTGCCATCAGTGAGACTAGGAGATGGCATACGCAGTATTTT.

The chain links TRBV15 to TRBJ2-7; D remains ambiguous. The CDR3 contains 14 residues. The V end was cut by 0 bases, the J end by 3 bases, with 9 bases between. CDR1 is LNHNV, CDR2 YYDKDF, per germline (reference sequence). The CDR3 bases are TGTGCCACCAGCAGAGATAGAAGAGGCTACGAGCAGTACTTC. Its translation is CATSRDRRGYEQYF.